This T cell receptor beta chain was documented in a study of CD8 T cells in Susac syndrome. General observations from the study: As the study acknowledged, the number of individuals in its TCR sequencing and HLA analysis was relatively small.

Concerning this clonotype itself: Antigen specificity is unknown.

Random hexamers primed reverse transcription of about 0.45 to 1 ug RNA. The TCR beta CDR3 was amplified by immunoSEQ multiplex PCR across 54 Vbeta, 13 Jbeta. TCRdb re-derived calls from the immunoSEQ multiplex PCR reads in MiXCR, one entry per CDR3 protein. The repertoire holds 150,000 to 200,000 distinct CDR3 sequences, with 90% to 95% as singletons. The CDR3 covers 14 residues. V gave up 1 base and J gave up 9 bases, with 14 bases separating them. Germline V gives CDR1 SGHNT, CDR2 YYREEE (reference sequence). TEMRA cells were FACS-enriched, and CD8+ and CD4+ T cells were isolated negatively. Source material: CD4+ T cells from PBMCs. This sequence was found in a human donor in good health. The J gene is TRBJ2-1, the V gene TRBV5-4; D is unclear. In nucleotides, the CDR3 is TGTGCCAGCAGCTTGAGAGAGGCCTTGGGTGAGCAGTTCTTC. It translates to CASSLREALGEQFF.